This TCR beta chain derives from a study of T cells in Graves' hyperthyroidism and ophthalmopathy. General observations from the study: Among clonotypes expanded in thyroid above 0.001, most were also found in blood. Ophthalmopathy, as predicted by the model, came a median approximately 5.9 months after the prediction.

Trimming at V came to 5 bases and at J to 7 bases, leaving 8 bases not matched to a gene. The CDR3 consists of 12 residues. Looked up from germline, CDR1 is DFQATT and CDR2 is SNEGSKA (reference sequence). Authors of the study amplified TCR beta CDR3 regions from RNA transcripts. The HTBI primer set drove a first-round RT-PCR of the TCR CDR3. Each CDR3 protein gets one entry after TCRdb re-called the multiplex PCR reads with MiXCR. The sample carries hundreds of thousands of distinct CDR3 sequences, about 38% recorded once. As for this clonotype: Its antigen is undetermined.

Sequenced: blood. The receptor comes from a man aged 18 to 29 with Graves' hyperthyroidism. The V gene is TRBV20-1, the J gene TRBJ2-7; 7 nucleotides match TRBD2. CDR3 sequence (DNA): TGCAGTGCTCGCGGGACTACCCGAGAGCAGTACTTC. Its protein product is CSARGTTREQYF.